Described below is a single T cell receptor beta chain sequence and its context. Germline V gene sequence: CDR1 MGHRA, CDR2 YSYEKL. V lost 1 base to trimming and J lost 7 bases; unmatched junction nucleotides: 15. The CDR3 runs to 17 residues. Repertoires were generated with immunoSEQ multiplex PCR, while TCRdb's copy carries only in-frame clones and drops some. The sample lists about 35,000 clones, roughly 80% occurring once. This entry comes from a study of blood T cell repertoires in COVID-19. Input material: peripheral blood. The clonotype was recovered from a man over 45 with acute or convalescent COVID-19. The rearrangement joins TRBV4-1 to TRBJ2-7, with 8 positions matching TRBD2. The CDR3 DNA is TGCGCCAGCAGCCAAGCCCCCCGGGCGGGAGGCCCCTTAGAGCAGTACTTC. It is translated as CASSQAPRAGGPLEQYF.